The source of this T cell receptor beta chain is a study of T cell responses to AZD1222 COVID-19 vaccine. The CDR3 runs 15 residues. CDR1 and CDR2 (germline): SEHNR, FQNEAQ (reference sequence). Between the trimmed V and J ends, which lost 5 bases and 8 bases, there was a span of 16 bases. Assay: immunoSEQ multiplex PCR; the TCRdb copy retains only in-frame clones and omits some. The sample has over 100,000 clones, roughly nine tenths seen once. The sequences come from peripheral blood, collected 28 days after the second AZD1222 dose. The sequence came from an adult who received the AZD1222 COVID-19 vaccine. The V call is TRBV7-9, the J call TRBJ1-6; D gene uncertain. CDR3 protein: CASSPRLGSYSPLHF. CDR3 sequence (DNA): TGTGCCAGCAGCCCCCGTTTGGGCAGTTATTCACCCCTCCACTTT.